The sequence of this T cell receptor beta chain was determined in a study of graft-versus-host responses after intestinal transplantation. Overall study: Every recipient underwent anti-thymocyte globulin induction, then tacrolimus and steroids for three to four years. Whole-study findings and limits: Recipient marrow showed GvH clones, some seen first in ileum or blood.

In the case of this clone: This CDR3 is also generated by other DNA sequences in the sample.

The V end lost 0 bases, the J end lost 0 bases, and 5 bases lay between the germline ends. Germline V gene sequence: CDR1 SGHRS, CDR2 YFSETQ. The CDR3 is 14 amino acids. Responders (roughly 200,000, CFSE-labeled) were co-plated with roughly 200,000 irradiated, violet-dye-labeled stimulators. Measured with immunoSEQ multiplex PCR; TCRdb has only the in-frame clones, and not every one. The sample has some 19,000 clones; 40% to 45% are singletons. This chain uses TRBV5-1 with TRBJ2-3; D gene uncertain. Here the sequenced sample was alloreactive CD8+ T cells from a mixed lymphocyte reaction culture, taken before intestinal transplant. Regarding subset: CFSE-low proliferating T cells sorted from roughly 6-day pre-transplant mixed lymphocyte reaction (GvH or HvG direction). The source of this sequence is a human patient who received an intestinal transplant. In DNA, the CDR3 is TGCGCCAGCAGCTTGGGCCGGAGCACAGATACGCAGTATTTT. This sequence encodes CASSLGRSTDTQYF.